The sequence of this T cell receptor (beta chain) was determined in a study of blood T cell repertoires in COVID-19. Study in general: Acute and convalescent COVID-19 samples came from the United States, Italy and Spain.

The germline V gene has CDR1 SGHTA and CDR2 FQGNSA. The CDR3 consists of 16 residues. V was pared by 3 bases and J by 1 base, with 3 bases of the junction left unmatched. The method was immunoSEQ multiplex PCR; TCRdb's version includes in-frame clones alone and lacks a portion of them. The sample has fewer than 200,000 clones, roughly 80% seen once. The genes are TRBV7-2 and TRBJ2-3, with 11 bases fitting TRBD2. This clonotype was sampled from an elderly woman with COVID-19, enrolled during active disease. The sample consisted of peripheral blood. CDR3 in amino acids: CASSFSGGAGTDTQYF. The CDR3 DNA reads TGTGCCAGCAGCTTTAGCGGGGGGGCTGGCACAGATACGCAGTATTTT.